The present T cell receptor beta chain was sequenced within a study of early T cells in non-severe SARS-CoV-2 infection. Study-wide context: The study sequenced bulk RNA from unsorted whole blood, with chains unpaired. Whole-study results and caveats: Anti-spike CD8 specificities were favored by VDJdb matching, whose results missed private and CD4 specificities.

A remark on this clonotype: The target antigen is unknown.

The V end was cut by 4 bases, the J end by 1 base, with 14 bases between. This CDR3 is 15 amino acids long. Germline CDR1 SGHTA, CDR2 FQGNSA. As part of library construction, unique molecular identifiers were attached to individual cDNA molecules. TCRdb analysed the 5' RACE reads with MiXCR anew, one entry per CDR3 protein. In the table there are tens of thousands of distinct CDR3 sequences, 10% to 15% of which are singletons. The sequence derives from an adult who was a healthcare worker with PCR-confirmed SARS-CoV-2 infection or an uninfected control (not recorded which). The gene calls are TRBV7-2 and TRBJ2-7; D possibly uses TRBD1 or TRBD2 (6 bases each). The sample consisted of whole blood. The CDR3 is CASSSNAGQSYEQYF. The CDR3 DNA follows: TGTGCCAGCAGCTCCAATGCGGGACAATCCTACGAGCAGTACTTC.